A single sample gave rise to the 20 T cell receptor beta chains below, sequenced in a study of cytomegalovirus exposure and HLA in healthy donors. Repertoires were generated with immunoSEQ multiplex PCR, while TCRdb's copy carries only in-frame clones and drops some. The data hold 300,000 to 400,000 clones, with 70% to 90% observed a single time. Material for sequencing was PBMCs. These receptors all stem from a woman under 30 in good health and CMV-seronegative.

In this sample, this clone turned up once. The rearrangement uses TRBV4-2 and TRBJ1-4, with D hard to call. Germline lookup yields CDR1 LGHNA and CDR2 YNFKEQ. The V end lost 1 base, the J end lost 8 bases, and 14 bases lay between the germline ends. The CDR3 is 15 residues long. CDR3 amino acids: CASSQALPGKEKLFF. In DNA form, the CDR3 reads TGTGCCAGCAGCCAAGCTCTTCCGGGGAAGGAAAAACTGTTTTTT.

The chain combines TRBV5-1 with TRBJ1-4; possibly TRBD1 for D (5 bases). Trimming cost V 4 bases and J 7 bases, with 14 bases left between them. CDR1 SGHRS and CDR2 YFSETQ come from the germline V gene. There are 14 residues in the CDR3. As DNA, the CDR3 is TGCGCCAGCAGCCGCGGGGGAGAGGGTGAAAAACTGTTTTTT. Translated: CASSRGGEGEKLFF.

This chain uses TRBV7-8 with TRBJ2-5; D is ambiguous. The germline V gene has CDR1 SGHVS and CDR2 FQNEAQ. CDR3 size: 15 residues. V lost 5 bases and J lost 4, with 17 bases in between. The DNA of the CDR3 is TGTGCCAGCAGCCAATCGCCGGAGCCGCCAGAGACCCAGTACTTC. As protein: CASSQSPEPPETQYF.

CDR3 sequence (DNA): TGTGCCAGCAGCCGCGGGAAAGAGCTGTTTTTT. Translating it yields CASSRGKELFF. The genes are TRBV7-6 and TRBJ2-2, with D maybe TRBD2 (6 bases). V gave up 5 bases and J gave up 11 bases, with 9 bases separating them. The germline CDR1 and CDR2 sequences are SGHVS and FNYEAQ. The CDR3 extends over 11 amino acids.

J is TRBJ2-7 and V is TRBV7-2; 12 bases fit TRBD2. The CDR3 is 15 residues long. Trimming cost V 6 bases and J 2 bases; bases outside gene matches: 5. Germline values: CDR1 SGHTA, CDR2 FQGNSA. The CDR3 region is CASRLGLAGPYEQYF. CDR3 sequence (DNA): TGTGCCAGCAGACTTGGACTAGCGGGACCCTACGAGCAGTACTTC.

CDR3 amino acids: CATSRDRSGGAGETQYF. The CDR3 DNA reads TGTGCCACCAGCAGAGATCGATCAGGAGGCGCCGGAGAGACCCAGTACTTC. V gene TRBV15 combines with J gene TRBJ2-5; possibly TRBD2 for D (5 bases). CDR1 and CDR2 (germline): LNHNV, YYDKDF (reference sequence). Trimming took off 0 bases at V and 4 bases at J, with 18 bases between the two ends. The CDR3 loop spans 17 amino acids.

The V call is TRBV28, the J call TRBJ1-1; 8 bases are shared with TRBD1. The V segment lost 4 bases and the J segment 5 bases; nucleotides outside the gene matches: 9. Germline CDR1 reads MDHEN; CDR2 reads SYDVKM. The CDR3 spans 15 residues. This CDR3 reads CASSSRTGTNTEAFF. In nucleotides, the CDR3 is TGTGCCAGCAGTTCAAGGACAGGGACGAATACTGAAGCTTTCTTT.

This clone appeared once. The rearrangement joins TRBV27 to TRBJ2-7, with D possibly being TRBD2 (5 bases). The ends were cut back, 2 bases at V and 6 bases at J, with 8 bases in the middle. This CDR3 has 12 residues. Germline V gene sequence: CDR1 MNHEY, CDR2 SMNVEV (reference sequence). The CDR3 nucleotides read TGTGCCAGCAGTTTACCCGGAGGCGAGCAGTACTTC. As protein: CASSLPGGEQYF.

The V gene is TRBV10-2, the J gene TRBJ2-2, with no clear D. This CDR3 has 15 amino acids. Germline V gene lookup returns CDR1 WSHSY and CDR2 SAAADI. Trimming removed 0 bases at V and 5 bases at J, with 10 bases between. The CDR3 coding sequence is TGCGCCAGCAGTGAGTCATCATCACTTACCGGGGAGCTGTTTTTT. It yields the protein CASSESSSLTGELFF.

V gene TRBV28 combines with J gene TRBJ2-2, with 7 positions matching TRBD2. Trimming removed 5 bases from V and 1 base from J; junction bases left unmatched: 4. Germline CDR1 MDHEN, CDR2 SYDVKM. The CDR3 sequence is 15 residues long. The CDR3 reads CASSGAGRNTGELFF. CDR3 nucleotides: TGTGCCAGCAGTGGAGCGGGAAGGAACACCGGGGAGCTGTTTTTT.

V is TRBV6-1 and J is TRBJ2-1, with a possible D match to TRBD1 (7 bases). CDR1 MNHNS and CDR2 SASEGT come from the germline V gene. Trimming left V 4 bases short and J 9 bases short, with 19 bases between. This CDR3 has 15 amino acids. The CDR3 sequence is CASSVEQGRGIEQFF. The CDR3 coding sequence is TGTGCCAGCAGTGTAGAACAGGGGCGCGGGATTGAGCAGTTCTTC.

The V gene is TRBV15, the J gene TRBJ2-1; 8 nucleotides agree with TRBD2. V gave up 5 bases and J gave up 7 bases; unmatched junction bases: 13. Germline CDR1 reads LNHNV; CDR2 reads YYDKDF (reference sequence). This CDR3 has 16 residues. The CDR3 DNA sequence: TGTGCCACCAGCCCGCTCATAGCGGGGCCCGGGAATGAGCAGTTCTTC. It is translated as CATSPLIAGPGNEQFF.

The gene calls are TRBV10-3 and TRBJ2-1, with D possibly being TRBD2 (6 bases). The V end was cut by 6 bases, the J end by 8 bases, with 14 bases between. The CDR3 runs 13 residues. Germline CDR1 ENHRY, CDR2 SYGVKD. This CDR3 is CAIRGTGRYEQFF. The CDR3 DNA is TGTGCCATCAGGGGGACTGGGAGGTATGAGCAGTTCTTC.

The V and J genes are TRBV18 and TRBJ1-6, with D uncertain. CDR1 is KGHSH and CDR2 is LQKENI in the germline V gene. Trimming shortened V by 6 bases and J by 5 bases, and 14 bases separated the two germline ends. The CDR3 spans 15 residues. The CDR3 loop is CASSTHSGHNSPLHF. CDR3 in DNA: TGTGCCAGCTCGACCCACAGTGGCCATAATTCACCCCTCCACTTT.

This rearrangement joins TRBV29-1 to TRBJ2-2, with 7 bases fitting TRBD1. V dropped 5 bases and J dropped 7; count of bases not matched to a gene: 7. From germline, CDR1 is SQVTM and CDR2 ANQGSEA. The CDR3 sequence is 13 residues long. The CDR3 loop is CSVQGGFGGELFF. DNA for the CDR3: TGCAGCGTTCAAGGGGGCTTCGGCGGGGAGCTGTTTTTT.

This chain joins TRBV5-1 and TRBJ2-2, with 7 bases that match TRBD2. Germline V gene data show CDR1 as SGHRS and CDR2 as YFSETQ. This CDR3 region has 16 residues. Germline trimming cut 0 bases from V and 0 bases from J; bases unmatched to any gene: 2. CDR3 sequence: CASSLGAGANTGELFF. Here the CDR3 DNA reads TGCGCCAGCAGCTTGGGGGCGGGAGCGAACACCGGGGAGCTGTTTTTT.

The chain has TRBV11-2 and TRBJ2-7; D may be TRBD2 (6 bases). Germline values: CDR1 SGHAT, CDR2 FQNNGV. V was trimmed by 0 bases and J by 2 bases, leaving 20 bases between them. This CDR3 spans 18 amino acids. The CDR3 DNA follows: TGTGCCAGCAGCTTAGAATGGTTGGGGACTTCCGATCCCTACGAGCAGTACTTC. This translates into CASSLEWLGTSDPYEQYF.

The chain links TRBV7-9 to TRBJ1-1; D is ambiguous. The CDR3 runs 11 residues. The V end lost 5 bases, the J end lost 6 bases, and 7 bases lay between the germline ends. CDR1 is SEHNR, CDR2 FQNEAQ, per germline (reference sequence). CDR3 protein: CASSKSAEAFF. The CDR3, as DNA: TGTGCCAGCAGCAAGAGCGCTGAAGCTTTCTTT.

On this clone: The sample contains more than one DNA sequence encoding this CDR3. V is TRBV27 and J is TRBJ1-5; 9 bases map to TRBD1. This CDR3 has 15 amino acids. V was clipped by 5 bases and J by 1 base; unmatched bases: 3. Looked up from germline, CDR1 is MNHEY and CDR2 is SMNVEV (reference sequence). The CDR3 sequence is CASSLGQGSNQPQHF. As DNA, the CDR3 is TGTGCCAGCAGTCTGGGACAGGGCAGCAATCAGCCCCAGCATTTT.

J is TRBJ2-1 and V is TRBV28; 9 bases map to TRBD2. This CDR3 has 15 residues. V lost 3 bases, J lost 9 bases, and 9 bases stayed unmatched. Germline CDR1 and CDR2: MDHEN and SYDVKM. The CDR3 reads CASSFRREGPGEQFF. The CDR3 DNA is TGTGCCAGCAGTTTTCGGCGGGAGGGCCCCGGTGAGCAGTTCTTC.